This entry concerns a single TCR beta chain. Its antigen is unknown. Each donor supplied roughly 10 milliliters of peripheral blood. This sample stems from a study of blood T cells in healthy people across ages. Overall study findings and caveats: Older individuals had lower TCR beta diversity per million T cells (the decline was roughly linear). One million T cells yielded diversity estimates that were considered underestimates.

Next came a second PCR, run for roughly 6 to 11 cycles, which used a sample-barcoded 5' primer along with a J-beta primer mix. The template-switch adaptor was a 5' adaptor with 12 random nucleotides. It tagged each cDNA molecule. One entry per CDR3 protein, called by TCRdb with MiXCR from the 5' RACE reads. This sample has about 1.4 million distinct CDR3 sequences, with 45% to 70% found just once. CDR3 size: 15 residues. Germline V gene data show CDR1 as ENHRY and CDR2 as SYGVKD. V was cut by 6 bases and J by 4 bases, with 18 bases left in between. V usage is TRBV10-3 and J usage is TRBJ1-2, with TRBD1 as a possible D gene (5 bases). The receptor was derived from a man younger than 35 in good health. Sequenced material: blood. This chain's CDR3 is CAISVGGRMTYGYTF. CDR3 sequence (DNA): TGTGCCATCAGCGTTGGGGGACGGATGACCTATGGCTACACCTTC.